This entry is about one TCR beta chain. Method: immunoSEQ multiplex PCR; TCRdb's copy keeps in-frame clones and lacks some. This sample yields under 100,000 clones, of which about 95% are seen a single time; 2.5% belongs to the top ten. These data originate in a study of T cell changes during pregnancy in multiple sclerosis. Germline CDR1 and CDR2: SGHDT and YYEEEE. The CDR3 sequence is 15 residues long. With 2 bases clipped from V and 5 bases from J, the junction kept 8 bases outside the gene matches. Sequencing used peripheral blood, obtained in the third trimester of pregnancy. This clonotype was obtained from a female donor with multiple sclerosis, enrolled in a pregnancy study. The chain carries TRBV5-6 and TRBJ2-5; 8 nucleotides match TRBD2. The CDR3 reads CASSFDAGGGETQYF. The CDR3 DNA sequence: TGTGCCAGCAGCTTTGATGCGGGGGGAGGGGAGACCCAGTACTTC.